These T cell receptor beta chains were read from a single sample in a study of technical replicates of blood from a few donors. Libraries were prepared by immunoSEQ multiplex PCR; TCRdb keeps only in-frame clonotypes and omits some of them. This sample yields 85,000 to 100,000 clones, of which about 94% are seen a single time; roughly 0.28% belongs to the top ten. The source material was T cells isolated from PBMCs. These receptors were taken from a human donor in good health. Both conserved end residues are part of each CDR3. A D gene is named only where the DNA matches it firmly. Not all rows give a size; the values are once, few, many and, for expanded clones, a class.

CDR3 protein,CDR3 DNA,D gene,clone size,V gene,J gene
CAIRDGSSYEQYF,TGTGCCATCAGAGACGGGAGCTCCTACGAGCAGTACTTC,NA,NA,TRBV10-3,TRBJ2-7
CASSQVSPNTEAFF,TGCGCCAGCAGCCAAGTGTCTCCGAACACTGAAGCTTTCTTT,NA,NA,TRBV4-1,TRBJ1-1
CASSREDGEKLFF,TGTGCCAGCTCACGGGAGGACGGTGAAAAACTGTTTTTT,NA,NA,TRBV18,TRBJ1-4
CASSVLANYNEQFF,TGTGCCAGCAGTGTCTTAGCTAACTACAATGAGCAGTTCTTC,NA,NA,TRBV6-1,TRBJ2-1
CAIDRGGSKLFF,TGTGCTATTGACAGGGGAGGGTCGAAACTGTTTTTT,TRBD1,NA,TRBV2,TRBJ1-4
CASRERSTGVGNQPQHF,TGTGCCAGCAGAGAACGAAGCACAGGGGTGGGCAATCAGCCCCAGCATTTT,TRBD1,NA,TRBV6-1,TRBJ1-5
CASGPRGYGYTF,TGTGCCAGCGGTCCTCGGGGCTATGGCTACACCTTC,NA,NA,TRBV28,TRBJ1-2
CASSLGGISEAFF,TGTGCCAGCAGTTTAGGAGGGATCAGTGAAGCTTTCTTT,NA,NA,TRBV27,TRBJ1-1
CASSLRDSKSFF,TGTGCCAGCAGCTTAAGGGACAGTAAATCTTTCTTT,TRBD1,NA,TRBV7-8,TRBJ1-1
CASSYSGSGANVLTF,TGTGCCAGCAGTTACTCCGGCTCTGGGGCCAACGTCCTGACTTTC,NA,NA,TRBV6-5,TRBJ2-6
CASSPSGTGEDSSYEQYF,TGTGCCAGCTCACCATCCGGGACAGGGGAGGATAGCTCCTACGAGCAGTACTTC,TRBD1,NA,TRBV18,TRBJ2-7
CASRTSGSTYEQYF,TGTGCCAGCAGGACTAGCGGGAGTACCTACGAGCAGTACTTC,TRBD2,NA,TRBV6-5,TRBJ2-7
CASSLSGRIGETQYF,TGTGCCAGCAGTTTGAGCGGGAGGATTGGGGAGACCCAGTACTTC,TRBD2,NA,TRBV28,TRBJ2-5
CASSSGGAHWNEQFF,TGTGCCAGCAGCTCCGGGGGGGCTCATTGGAATGAGCAGTTCTTC,TRBD2,NA,TRBV2,TRBJ2-1
CAWSVGTQLYNSPLHF,TGTGCCTGGAGTGTGGGCACCCAGCTCTATAATTCACCCCTCCACTTT,NA,NA,TRBV30,TRBJ1-6
CASSIGDRAAYEQYF,TGTGCCAGTAGTATAGGGGACAGGGCAGCCTACGAGCAGTACTTC,TRBD1,NA,TRBV19,TRBJ2-7
CASSQARTEAFF,TGCGCCAGCAGCCAAGCTAGAACTGAAGCTTTCTTT,NA,NA,TRBV4-1,TRBJ1-1
CSVLLTAYTGELFF,TGCAGCGTTCTCCTGACAGCCTACACCGGGGAGCTGTTTTTT,NA,NA,TRBV29-1,TRBJ2-2
CASSVAGGPYNEQFF,TGTGCCAGCAGCGTTGCAGGGGGGCCCTACAATGAGCAGTTCTTC,NA,NA,TRBV9,TRBJ2-1
CASSLLATYNEAFF,TGTGCCAGCAGCTTATTAGCAACCTACAATGAAGCTTTCTTT,NA,NA,TRBV7-6,TRBJ1-1
CASSLNQNYGYTF,TGTGCCAGCAGCCTTAATCAGAACTATGGCTACACCTTC,NA,NA,TRBV27,TRBJ1-2
CATSRSYMDREGSNQPQHF,TGTGCCACCAGCAGATCTTATATGGACAGGGAGGGGAGCAATCAGCCCCAGCATTTT,TRBD1,NA,TRBV15,TRBJ1-5
CASKVARGNTEAFF,TGTGCCAGCAAGGTAGCCAGGGGGAACACTGAAGCTTTCTTT,NA,NA,TRBV4-2,TRBJ1-1
CASRPSSSGNTIYF,TGTGCCAGCAGACCCAGTTCCTCTGGAAACACCATATATTTT,NA,NA,TRBV6-1,TRBJ1-3
CASSLLVLSGNTIYF,TGTGCCAGCAGCTTGTTAGTACTCTCTGGAAACACCATATATTTT,NA,NA,TRBV5-6,TRBJ1-3
CASSWLQGGEKLFF,TGTGCCAGTAGTTGGCTCCAGGGAGGTGAAAAACTGTTTTTT,NA,NA,TRBV19,TRBJ1-4
CAWGKTEPNYGYTF,TGTGCCTGGGGTAAGACGGAGCCAAACTATGGCTACACCTTC,NA,NA,TRBV30,TRBJ1-2
CASSLTQGEAFF,TGTGCCAGCAGCCTTACCCAGGGTGAAGCTTTCTTT,NA,NA,TRBV6-6,TRBJ1-1
CAISEAVPYEQYF,TGTGCCATCAGTGAAGCCGTTCCTTACGAGCAGTACTTC,NA,NA,TRBV10-3,TRBJ2-7
CASRVTQGKAFF,TGTGCCAGCAGGGTCACTCAGGGGAAAGCTTTCTTT,NA,NA,TRBV28,TRBJ1-1
CASSDQGVQPQHF,TGTGCCAGCAGCGATCAGGGGGTTCAGCCCCAGCATTTT,TRBD1,NA,TRBV6-6,TRBJ1-5
CASNDRENSPLHF,TGTGCCAGCAACGACAGGGAGAATTCACCCCTCCACTTT,TRBD1,once,TRBV9,TRBJ1-6
CARSLAGVRGETQYF,TGTGCCAGATCCTTAGCGGGAGTGCGGGGAGAGACCCAGTACTTC,TRBD2,once,TRBV2,TRBJ2-5
CASGTIRETQYF,TGTGCCAGCGGGACTATAAGGGAGACCCAGTACTTC,TRBD2,once,TRBV6-1,TRBJ2-5
CASSYSSDSYETQYF,TGTGCCAGCAGTTACTCTTCGGACAGTTATGAGACCCAGTACTTC,NA,NA,TRBV6-5,TRBJ2-5
CTSSQELFGSPSTDTQYF,TGCACCAGCAGCCAAGAATTATTTGGTAGCCCGAGCACAGATACGCAGTATTTT,NA,NA,TRBV1,TRBJ2-3
CASSQMERGRNGEQFF,TGTGCCAGCAGCCAAATGGAGCGGGGGAGGAACGGTGAGCAGTTCTTC,TRBD2,once,TRBV4-2,TRBJ2-1
CASTPRGGLKTQYF,TGTGCCAGCACCCCGCGGGGGGGCCTAAAGACCCAGTACTTC,TRBD2,NA,TRBV28,TRBJ2-5
CASRAPGGAPNQPQHF,TGTGCTAGCCGGGCCCCCGGGGGGGCTCCCAATCAGCCCCAGCATTTT,NA,NA,TRBV12-5,TRBJ1-5
CASSVLAMDTQYF,TGTGCCAGCAGCGTACTAGCGATGGATACGCAGTATTTT,NA,NA,TRBV9,TRBJ2-3
CAIREQGATNTEAFF,TGTGCCATCAGAGAACAGGGGGCCACTAACACTGAAGCTTTCTTT,TRBD1,NA,TRBV10-3,TRBJ1-1
CASSPAGSGYEQYF,TGTGCCAGCAGCCCGGCCGGGAGCGGCTACGAGCAGTACTTC,NA,NA,TRBV7-8,TRBJ2-7